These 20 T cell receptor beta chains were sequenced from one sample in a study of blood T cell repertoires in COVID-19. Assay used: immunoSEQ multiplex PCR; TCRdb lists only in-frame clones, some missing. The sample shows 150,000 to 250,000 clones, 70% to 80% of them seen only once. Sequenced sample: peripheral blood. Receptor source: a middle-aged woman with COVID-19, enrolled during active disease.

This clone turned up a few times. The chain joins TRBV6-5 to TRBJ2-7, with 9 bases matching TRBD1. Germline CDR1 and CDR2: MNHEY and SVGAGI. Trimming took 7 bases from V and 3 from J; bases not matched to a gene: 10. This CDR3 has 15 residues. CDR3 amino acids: CASKGTGQGFYEQYF. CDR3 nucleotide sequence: TGTGCCAGCAAGGGTACGGGACAGGGCTTCTACGAGCAGTACTTC.

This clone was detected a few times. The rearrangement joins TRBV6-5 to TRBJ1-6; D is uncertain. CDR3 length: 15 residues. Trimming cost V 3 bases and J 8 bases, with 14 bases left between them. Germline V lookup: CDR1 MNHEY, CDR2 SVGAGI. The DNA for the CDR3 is TGTGCCAGCAGTTATTGGAAACGTCGGGATTCACCCCTCCACTTT. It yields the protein CASSYWKRRDSPLHF.

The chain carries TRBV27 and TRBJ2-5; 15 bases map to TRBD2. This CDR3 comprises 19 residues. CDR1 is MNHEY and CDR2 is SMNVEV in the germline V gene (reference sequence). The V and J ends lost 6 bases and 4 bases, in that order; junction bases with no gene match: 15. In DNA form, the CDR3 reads TGTGCCAGCAGACCGACCGGGACTAGCGGGAGGCCGGGGGGAGAGACCCAGTACTTC. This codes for CASRPTGTSGRPGGETQYF.

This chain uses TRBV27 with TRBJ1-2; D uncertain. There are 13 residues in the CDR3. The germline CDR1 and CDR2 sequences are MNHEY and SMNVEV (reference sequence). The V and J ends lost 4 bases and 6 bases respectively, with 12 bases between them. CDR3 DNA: TGTGCCAGCAGTTCTTGGAGGGAGAATGGCTACACCTTC. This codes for CASSSWRENGYTF.

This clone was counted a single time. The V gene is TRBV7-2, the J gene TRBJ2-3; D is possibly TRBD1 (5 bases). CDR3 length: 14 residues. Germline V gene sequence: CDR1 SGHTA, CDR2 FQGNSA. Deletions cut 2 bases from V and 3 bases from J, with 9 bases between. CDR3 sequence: CASSLNAGTDTQYF. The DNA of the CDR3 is TGTGCCAGCAGCTTAAATGCAGGGACAGATACGCAGTATTTT.

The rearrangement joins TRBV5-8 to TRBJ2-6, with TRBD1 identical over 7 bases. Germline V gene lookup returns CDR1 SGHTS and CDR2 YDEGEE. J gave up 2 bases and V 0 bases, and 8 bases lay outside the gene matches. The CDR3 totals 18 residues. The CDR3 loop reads CASSLGGGAIPGANVLTF. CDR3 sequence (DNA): TGTGCCAGCAGCTTGGGAGGGGGCGCGATACCTGGGGCCAACGTCCTGACTTTC.

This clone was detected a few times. The CDR3 coding sequence is TGTGCCAGCAGCTGGGGACTAGATGAGCAGTTCTTC. It encodes CASSWGLDEQFF. This chain joins TRBV11-2 and TRBJ2-1, with TRBD2 matching 8 bases. Germline CDR1 SGHAT, CDR2 FQNNGV. V gave up 4 bases and J gave up 8 bases; unmatched junction bases: 1. CDR3 size: 12 residues.

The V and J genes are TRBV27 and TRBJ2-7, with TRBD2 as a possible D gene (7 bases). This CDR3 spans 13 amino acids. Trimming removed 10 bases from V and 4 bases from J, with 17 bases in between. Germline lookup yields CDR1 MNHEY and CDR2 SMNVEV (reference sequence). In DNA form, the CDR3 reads TGTGCCACAAGCAGTGGGGGGGCTTACGAGCAGTACTTC. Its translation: CATSSGGAYEQYF.

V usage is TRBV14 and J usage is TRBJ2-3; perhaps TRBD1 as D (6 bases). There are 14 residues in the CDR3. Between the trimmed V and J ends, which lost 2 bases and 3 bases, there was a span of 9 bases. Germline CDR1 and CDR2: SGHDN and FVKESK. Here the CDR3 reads CASSQPQGTDTQYF. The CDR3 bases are TGTGCCAGCAGCCAACCCCAGGGGACAGATACGCAGTATTTT.

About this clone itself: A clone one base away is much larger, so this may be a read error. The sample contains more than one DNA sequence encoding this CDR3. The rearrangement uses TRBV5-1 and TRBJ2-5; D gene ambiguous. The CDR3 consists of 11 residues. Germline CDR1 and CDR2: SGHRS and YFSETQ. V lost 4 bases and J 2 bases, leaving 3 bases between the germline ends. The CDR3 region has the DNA TGCGCCAGCAGCCTACAAGAGACCCAGTACTTC. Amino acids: CASSLQETQYF. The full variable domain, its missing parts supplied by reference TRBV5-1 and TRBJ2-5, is KAGVTQTPRYLIKTRGQQVTLSCSPISGHRSVSWYQQTPGQGLQFLFEYFSETQRNKGNFPGRFSGRQFSNSRSEMNVSTLELGDSALYLCASSLQETQYFGPGTRLLVL.

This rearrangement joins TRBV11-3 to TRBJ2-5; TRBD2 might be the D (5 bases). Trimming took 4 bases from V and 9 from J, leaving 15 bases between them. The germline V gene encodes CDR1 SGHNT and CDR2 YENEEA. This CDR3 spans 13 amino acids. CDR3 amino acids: CASSSGPERAQYF. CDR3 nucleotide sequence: TGTGCCAGCAGCTCCGGACCCGAGAGGGCCCAGTACTTC.

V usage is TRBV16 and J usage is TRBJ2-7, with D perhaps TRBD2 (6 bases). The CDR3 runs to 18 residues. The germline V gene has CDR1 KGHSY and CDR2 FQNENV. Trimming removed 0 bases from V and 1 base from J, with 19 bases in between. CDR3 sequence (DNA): TGTGCCAGCAGCCAATCAAGCCCAACCGGGGAGGATTCCTACGAGCAGTACTTC. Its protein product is CASSQSSPTGEDSYEQYF.

The CDR3 DNA follows: TGTGCCAGCAGCTTAGGACACCACACTGAAGCTTTCTTT. It yields the protein CASSLGHHTEAFF. The gene calls are TRBV7-6 and TRBJ1-1, with no clear D. CDR3 length equals 13 residues. Per the germline V gene, CDR1 is SGHVS and CDR2 is FNYEAQ. The ends were cut back, 1 base at V and 3 bases at J, with 6 bases in the middle.

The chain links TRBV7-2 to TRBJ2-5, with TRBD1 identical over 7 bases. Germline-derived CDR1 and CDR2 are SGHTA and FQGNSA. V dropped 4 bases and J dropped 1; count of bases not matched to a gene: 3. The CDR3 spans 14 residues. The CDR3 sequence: CASSSTGVQETQYF. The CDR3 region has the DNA TGTGCCAGCAGCTCTACAGGGGTCCAAGAGACCCAGTACTTC.

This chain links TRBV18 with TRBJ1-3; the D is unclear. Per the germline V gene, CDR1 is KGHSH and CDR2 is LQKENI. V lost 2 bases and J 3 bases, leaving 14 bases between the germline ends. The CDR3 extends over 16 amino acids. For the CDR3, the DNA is TGTGCCAGCTCACCATCATTGGTTGGCAGTGGAAACACCATATATTTT. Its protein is CASSPSLVGSGNTIYF.

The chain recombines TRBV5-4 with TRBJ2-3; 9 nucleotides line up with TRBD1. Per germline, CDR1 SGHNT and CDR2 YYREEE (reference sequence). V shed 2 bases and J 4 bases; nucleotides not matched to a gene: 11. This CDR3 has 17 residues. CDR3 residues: CASSLQGAWVVADTQYF. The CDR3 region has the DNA TGTGCCAGCAGCTTACAGGGGGCATGGGTCGTGGCAGATACGCAGTATTTT.

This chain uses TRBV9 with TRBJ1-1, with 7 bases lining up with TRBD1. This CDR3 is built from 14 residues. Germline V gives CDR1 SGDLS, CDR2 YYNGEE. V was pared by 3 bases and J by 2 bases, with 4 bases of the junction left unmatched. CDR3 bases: TGTGCCAGCAGCGGGGACAGATTCAACACTGAAGCTTTCTTT. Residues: CASSGDRFNTEAFF.

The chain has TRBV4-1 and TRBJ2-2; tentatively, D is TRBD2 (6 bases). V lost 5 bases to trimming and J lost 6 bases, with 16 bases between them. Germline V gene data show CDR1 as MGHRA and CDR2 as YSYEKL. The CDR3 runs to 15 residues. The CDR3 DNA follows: TGCGCCAGCAGCTTCGGGAGCCCGGGGTCCGGGGAGCTGTTTTTT. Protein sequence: CASSFGSPGSGELFF.

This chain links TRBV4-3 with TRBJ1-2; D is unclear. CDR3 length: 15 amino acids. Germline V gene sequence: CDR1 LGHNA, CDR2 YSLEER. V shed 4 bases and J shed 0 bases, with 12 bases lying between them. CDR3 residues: CASSLDPGANYGYTF. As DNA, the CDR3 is TGCGCCAGCAGCCTCGACCCGGGAGCTAACTATGGCTACACCTTC.

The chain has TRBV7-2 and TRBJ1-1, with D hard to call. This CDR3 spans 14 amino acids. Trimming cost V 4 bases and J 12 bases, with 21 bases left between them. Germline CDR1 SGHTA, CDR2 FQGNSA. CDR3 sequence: CASSWRGTDRITFF. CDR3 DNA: TGTGCCAGCAGCTGGCGGGGAACCGACCGGATTACTTTCTTT.